This T cell receptor (beta chain) was documented in a study of cytomegalovirus exposure and HLA in healthy donors. Study results and limitations: When the data were analyzed later, several of the most significant clusters appeared to be linked to common viral pathogens.

This CDR3 has 15 amino acids. Per germline, CDR1 KGHSH and CDR2 LQKENI. Primers included in the PCR were 60 Vbeta and 13 Jbeta primers. Sequencing used immunoSEQ multiplex PCR; TCRdb keeps in-frame clones, though not all of them. The sample lists 170,000 or so clones, roughly 80% occurring once. In the case of this clone: Its matching antigen is unknown.

This chain connects TRBV18 to TRBJ2-5; D may be TRBD2 (5 bases). The DNA end is more similar to TRBJ2-7, so the J call may be wrong. This TCR derives from a young man in good health and CMV-seropositive. The sample taken for sequencing was PBMCs. CDR3 coding DNA: TGTGCCAGCTCACCAAGTGGACGGGACTCCTACGAGCAGTACTTC. This encodes CASSPSGRDSYEQYF.